What follows are 26 T cell receptor beta chains derived from one specimen sequenced in a study of response to subunit inactivated influenza vaccine. TCRdb fed the RT-PCR reads into MiXCR, producing one record per CDR3 protein. The table has 500,000 to 600,000 distinct CDR3 sequences, approximately 12% seen once; the top ten hold roughly 14%. The material was PBMCs from blood, obtained 35 to 45 days after vaccination. The origin of the receptors is a middle-aged man who received an inactivated influenza vaccine.

J is TRBJ2-1 and V is TRBV12-3 or TRBV12-4, with 8 bases lining up with TRBD2. CDR3 length: 14 amino acids. J lost 8 bases, V lost 5 bases, and 8 bases had no gene match. Here the CDR3 DNA reads TGTGCCAGCAGTCCCCGGGGGGGCCTACATGAGCAGTTCTTC. Translated: CASSPRGGLHEQFF.

This rearrangement joins TRBV25-1 to TRBJ2-2; TRBD2 is a possible D gene (6 bases). This CDR3 region has 14 residues. Germline V gene lookup returns CDR1 MGHDK and CDR2 SYGVNS. The V end lost 5 bases, the J end lost 9 bases, and 16 bases lay between the germline ends. The CDR3 DNA is TGTGCCAGCAGTCCTCGACTAGTACCTTGGGAGCTGTTTTTT. Translation gives CASSPRLVPWELFF.

This clonotype was detected many times. The chain is built from TRBV3-1 and TRBJ2-1; D not certain. The CDR3 is 13 residues long. Looked up from germline, CDR1 is LGHDT and CDR2 is YNNKEL (reference sequence). The V end was cut by 1 base, the J end by 9 bases, with 10 bases between. CDR3: CASSQVEAGEQFF. The CDR3 bases are TGTGCCAGCAGCCAAGTCGAGGCAGGTGAGCAGTTCTTC.

This clonotype was detected a few times. V gene TRBV29-1 combines with J gene TRBJ2-5; D call uncertain. Per germline, CDR1 SQVTM and CDR2 ANQGSEA. V was pared by 6 bases and J by 2 bases, with 13 bases between. The CDR3 spans 13 residues. Written as DNA, the CDR3 is TGCAGCGTCATAAGTAGCAGGCAAGAGACCCAGTACTTC. Translating gives CSVISSRQETQYF.

V is TRBV12-3 or TRBV12-4 and J is TRBJ2-2, with 7 positions matching TRBD1. The CDR3 spans 15 residues. V lost 4 bases to trimming and J lost 5 bases; unmatched junction nucleotides: 7. The CDR3 sequence: CASSSAAGGTGELFF. CDR3 sequence (DNA): TGTGCCAGCAGTTCGGCTGCAGGGGGAACCGGGGAGCTGTTTTTT.

This clonotype occurred a few times. CDR3 protein: CASRTNRFGEQFF. The DNA of the CDR3 is TGTGCCAGCAGAACTAACAGGTTCGGTGAGCAGTTCTTC. V is TRBV12-3 or TRBV12-4 and J is TRBJ2-1; tentative D call: TRBD1 (5 bases). V lost 6 bases and J lost 9, with 15 bases in between. This CDR3 has 13 residues.

The V call is TRBV5-1, the J call TRBJ2-5; TRBD1 matches 7 bases. The V gene's germline CDR1 is SGHRS and CDR2 YFSETQ. Germline trimming cut 4 bases from V and 3 bases from J; bases unmatched to any gene: 6. The CDR3 has 14 amino acids. The CDR3 nucleotides are TGCGCCAGCAGCACTTGGACAGGAGAAGAGACCCAGTACTTC. It specifies CASSTWTGEETQYF.

This clonotype showed up just a few times. The chain combines TRBV29-1 with TRBJ1-1; D not resolved. V dropped 8 bases and J dropped 1 base, with 8 bases sitting between them. The CDR3 covers 11 residues. Germline V gives CDR1 SQVTM, CDR2 ANQGSEA. The DNA of the CDR3 is TGCAGCTCGAGGAGGAACACTGAAGCTTTCTTT. This gives the protein CSSRRNTEAFF.

In this sample, this clonotype turned up a few times. The chain links TRBV24-1 to TRBJ2-1; D unclear. The CDR3 runs 14 residues. Germline V gene lookup returns CDR1 KGHDR and CDR2 SFDVKD. Trimming stripped 3 bases from V and 3 bases from J, with 8 bases between. The CDR3, as DNA: TGTGCCACCAGTGATGCTGGCGGCTACAATGAGCAGTTCTTC. Its protein product is CATSDAGGYNEQFF.

The chain joins TRBV12-3 or TRBV12-4 to TRBJ2-7; 7 bases are a match to TRBD2. The CDR3 runs 15 residues. J gave up 5 bases and V 0 bases, and 7 bases lay outside the gene matches. CDR3 nucleotide sequence: TGTGCCAGCAGTTTAGCGGGAGGGCAGAGCGACGAGCAGTACTTC. Protein sequence: CASSLAGGQSDEQYF.

The chain is built from TRBV29-1 and TRBJ2-5, with D perhaps given as TRBD1 or TRBD2 (5 bases each). The V and J ends lost 4 bases and 0 bases respectively, with 15 bases between them. From germline, CDR1 is SQVTM and CDR2 ANQGSEA. The CDR3 contains 15 residues. The DNA of the CDR3 is TGCAGCGTTGCCAGTGTCGGGGCGCACCAAGAGACCCAGTACTTC. It translates to CSVASVGAHQETQYF.

In its sample, this clonotype was seen a few times. The rearrangement joins TRBV3-1 to TRBJ1-1; D remains unclear. The CDR3 spans 14 residues. V lost 4 bases to trimming and J lost 0 bases, with 9 bases between them. CDR1 and CDR2 from the germline V gene are LGHDT and YNNKEL (reference sequence). CDR3 sequence reads: CASSPQVLNTEAFF. CDR3 bases: TGTGCCAGCAGCCCCCAAGTGTTGAACACTGAAGCTTTCTTT.

A few counts support this clonotype. This chain uses TRBV5-1 with TRBJ2-2, with a possible D match to TRBD1 (5 bases). V was cut by 4 bases and J by 4 bases, with 14 bases left in between. CDR3 length: 15 residues. Germline CDR1 is SGHRS and CDR2 is YFSETQ. The CDR3 nucleotides read TGCGCCAGCAGCCCGACAGCTACTCCCACCGGGGAGCTGTTTTTT. This encodes CASSPTATPTGELFF.

This clonotype came up a few times. The gene calls are TRBV6-5 and TRBJ2-7; D might be TRBD2 (6 bases). Trimming took off 2 bases at V and 4 bases at J, with 12 bases between the two ends. This CDR3 contains 14 residues. The V gene's germline CDR1 is MNHEY and CDR2 SVGAGI. The CDR3 DNA follows: TGTGCCAGCAGTTACATCCGGGGACTTTACGAGCAGTACTTC. Translation: CASSYIRGLYEQYF.

This clonotype was observed at least ten times. The chain links TRBV6-7 to TRBJ1-5, with 9 bases lining up with TRBD1. TRBV6-7 is identified as an open reading frame with a role that is uncertain. The CDR3 spans 17 residues. With 0 bases clipped from V and 1 base from J, the junction kept 4 bases outside the gene matches. CDR3 region: CASSYSRQGGSNQPQHF. The CDR3 bases are TGTGCCAGCAGTTACTCGAGACAGGGGGGAAGCAATCAGCCCCAGCATTTT.

In this sample, this clonotype turned up many times. The genes are TRBV7-8 and TRBJ1-4; D unclear. The CDR3 runs 15 residues. Per germline, CDR1 SGHVS and CDR2 FQNEAQ. Between the trimmed V and J ends, which lost 1 base and 5 bases, there was a span of 11 bases. CDR3 nucleotides: TGTGCCAGCAGCTTAGAACGCTTCCGAAATGAAAAACTGTTTTTT. This codes for CASSLERFRNEKLFF.

In its sample, this clonotype was seen many times. The chain uses TRBV24-1 and TRBJ2-1; 16 bases are a match to TRBD2. This CDR3 spans 17 amino acids. The germline V gene has CDR1 KGHDR and CDR2 SFDVKD. Trimming removed 4 bases from V and 7 bases from J; junction bases left unmatched: 6. CDR3: CATSDLGTSGRGNEQFF. CDR3 sequence (DNA): TGTGCCACCAGTGACTTAGGGACTAGCGGGAGGGGTAATGAGCAGTTCTTC.

The rearrangement links TRBV28 to TRBJ1-2; 7 bases map to TRBD1. V shed 4 bases, J shed 2 bases, and the junction held 10 bases outside the gene matches. The germline CDR1 and CDR2 sequences are MDHEN and SYDVKM. This CDR3 comprises 16 residues. The CDR3 spells CASSSIPGQRNYGYTF. For the CDR3, the DNA is TGTGCCAGCAGTTCTATTCCGGGACAGCGCAACTATGGCTACACCTTC.

The chain carries TRBV7-6 and TRBJ2-7; 8 bases fit TRBD2. Losses at the gene ends were 5 bases for V and 5 bases for J; bases not matched to a gene: 2. CDR3 length: 12 residues. Germline V gene sequence: CDR1 SGHVS, CDR2 FNYEAQ. The CDR3 DNA follows: TGTGCCAGCAGCCAAGCGGGGGACGAGCAGTACTTC. Encoded protein: CASSQAGDEQYF.

The table lists this clonotype with many counts. The gene calls are TRBV15 and TRBJ1-1; D is unclear. The CDR3 is 13 amino acids. CDR1 and CDR2 (germline): LNHNV, YYDKDF (reference sequence). V was trimmed by 0 bases and J by 7 bases, leaving 9 bases between them. Written as DNA, the CDR3 is TGTGCCACCAGCAGAGAGGGAAGCAATGAAGCTTTCTTT. It codes for CATSREGSNEAFF.

The chain is built from TRBV9 and TRBJ1-6; D gene unclear. CDR1 and CDR2 (germline): SGDLS, YYNGEE. Trimming cost V 0 bases and J 7 bases, with 11 bases left between them. This CDR3 contains 15 residues. The CDR3, as DNA: TGTGCCAGCAGCGTAGGGGGAAGTGGGAATTCACCCCTCCACTTT. This sequence encodes CASSVGGSGNSPLHF.

This clonotype was counted between two and nine times. This rearrangement joins TRBV30 to TRBJ2-1; a possible D gene is TRBD1 (6 bases). Looked up from germline, CDR1 is GTSNPN and CDR2 is SVGIG (reference sequence). This CDR3 spans 13 amino acids. Trimming shortened V by 5 bases and J by 2 bases, and 10 bases separated the two germline ends. CDR3 nucleotides: TGTGCCTGGCGGACAGTCCCCTACAATGAGCAGTTCTTC. Translated: CAWRTVPYNEQFF.

This clonotype appeared a few times. V gene TRBV7-8 combines with J gene TRBJ2-5; no reliable D call. Trimming removed 5 bases at V and 5 bases at J, with 12 bases between. Germline V CDR1 and CDR2: SGHVS, FQNEAQ. This CDR3 contains 13 residues. In DNA form, the CDR3 reads TGTGCCAGCAGCCCGAACATGCTGGAGACCCAGTACTTC. This gives the protein CASSPNMLETQYF.

This clonotype came up a few times. In nucleotides, the CDR3 is TGTGCCAGCAGCCGGACAGCCGATTACAATGAGCAGTTCTTC. Translated, it gives CASSRTADYNEQFF. This chain links TRBV9 with TRBJ2-1, with D possibly being TRBD1 (6 bases). Germline CDR1 is SGDLS and CDR2 is YYNGEE. The CDR3 covers 14 residues. Trimming cost V 4 bases and J 4 bases, with 12 bases left between them.

The rearrangement uses TRBV25-1 and TRBJ2-5; 8 positions agree with TRBD1. The CDR3 is 16 residues long. Losses at the gene ends were 3 bases for V and 5 bases for J; bases not matched to a gene: 11. Germline CDR1 and CDR2: MGHDK and SYGVNS. CDR3 coding DNA: TGTGCCAGCAGTGAGCCTCTCGGGACAGGCTCTGAGACCCAGTACTTC. It encodes CASSEPLGTGSETQYF. Based on the CDR3 plus reference TRBV25-1 and TRBJ2-5, the full variable domain is EADIYQTPRYLVIGTGKKITLECSQTMGHDKMYWYQQDPGMELHLIHYSYGVNSTEKGDLSSESTVSRIRTEHFPLTLESARPSHTSQYLCASSEPLGTGSETQYFGPGTRLLVL.

This clonotype was counted between two and nine times. The V gene is TRBV27, the J gene TRBJ2-3, with D perhaps being TRBD1 or TRBD2 (6 bases each). The ends were cut back, 8 bases at V and 7 bases at J, with 19 bases in the middle. CDR1 is MNHEY and CDR2 is SMNVEV in the germline V gene (reference sequence). The CDR3 is 14 amino acids. DNA for the CDR3: TGTGCCAGCTCAATGGGCAGGGGAGGTTATACGCAGTATTTT. Translating it yields CASSMGRGGYTQYF.